This T cell receptor (beta chain) appears in the sequencing data of a study of Graves' ophthalmopathy and Graves' hyperthyroidism. This clonotype was found many times. RNA served as the template for amplifying TCR beta CDR3 regions. First-round RT-PCR employed HTBI primers, with a second-round multiplex PCR after it. TCRdb called the multiplex PCR reads again in MiXCR, with one record for every CDR3 protein. The sample records some 160,000 distinct CDR3 sequences, under 45% being singletons. The CDR3 has 15 amino acids. V was trimmed by 3 bases and J by 1 base, leaving 9 bases between them. This TCR derives from a man under 40 with Graves' ophthalmopathy. Sequenced: peripheral blood. J is TRBJ2-2 and V is TRBV12-3 or TRBV12-4, with D perhaps TRBD1 (5 bases). As DNA, the CDR3 is TGTGCCAGCAGTTTGGGGCCAAAGAACACCGGGGAGCTGTTTTTT. The encoded protein is CASSLGPKNTGELFF.